Given below is one T cell receptor (beta chain) in context. The sample originates from a study of blood T cell repertoires in COVID-19. Study details: Spain, Italy and the United States supplied samples that represented acute and convalescent COVID-19. Sample material is recorded as cDNA or gDNA derived from T cells, B-cell-depleted T cells, or PBMCs.

Germline CDR1 SNHLY, CDR2 FYNNEI. CDR3 size: 14 residues. J lost 3 bases, V lost 6 bases, and 7 bases had no gene match. Original analysis: Amplification of reference gene primers was used by the study to estimate nucleated cell counts. Assay: immunoSEQ multiplex PCR; the TCRdb copy retains only in-frame clones and omits some. That table gives V, J and clone size, and the DNA gave D and trimming. This table holds about 200,000 clones, 80% to 90% found once. Sequenced sample: peripheral blood. The TCR sequence derives from a man aged 18 to 29 with active or convalescent COVID-19. V is TRBV2 and J is TRBJ2-7; TRBD2 matches at 8 bases. In DNA, the CDR3 is TGTGCCAGCAGAACCGGGACTAGATACTACGAGCAGTACTTC. Translation gives CASRTGTRYYEQYF.